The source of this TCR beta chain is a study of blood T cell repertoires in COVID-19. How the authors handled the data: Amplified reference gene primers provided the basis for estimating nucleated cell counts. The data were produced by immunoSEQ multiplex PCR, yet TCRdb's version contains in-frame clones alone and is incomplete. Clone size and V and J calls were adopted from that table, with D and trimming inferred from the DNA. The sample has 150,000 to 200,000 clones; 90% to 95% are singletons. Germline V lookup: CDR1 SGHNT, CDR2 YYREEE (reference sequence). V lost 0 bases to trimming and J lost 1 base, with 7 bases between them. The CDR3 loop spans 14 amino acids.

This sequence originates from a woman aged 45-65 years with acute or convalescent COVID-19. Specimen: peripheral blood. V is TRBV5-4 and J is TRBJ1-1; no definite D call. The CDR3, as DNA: TGTGCCAGCAGCTTGGATATCGGGAACACTGAAGCTTTCTTT. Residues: CASSLDIGNTEAFF.